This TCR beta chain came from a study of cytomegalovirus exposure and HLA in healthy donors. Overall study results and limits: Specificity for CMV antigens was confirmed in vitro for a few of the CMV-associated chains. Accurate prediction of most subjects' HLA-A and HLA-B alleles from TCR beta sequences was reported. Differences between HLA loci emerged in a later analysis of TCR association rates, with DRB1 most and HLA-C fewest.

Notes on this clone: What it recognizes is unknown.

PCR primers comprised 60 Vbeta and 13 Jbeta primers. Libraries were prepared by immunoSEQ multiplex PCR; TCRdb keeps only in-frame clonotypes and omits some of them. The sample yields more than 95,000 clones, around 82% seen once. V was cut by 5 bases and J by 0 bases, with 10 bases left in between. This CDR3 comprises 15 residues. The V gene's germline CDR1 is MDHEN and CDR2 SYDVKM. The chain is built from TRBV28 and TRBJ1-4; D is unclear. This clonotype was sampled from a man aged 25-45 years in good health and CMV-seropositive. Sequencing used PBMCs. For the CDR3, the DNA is TGTGCCAGCAGTGTACGGGGTACAACTAATGAAAAACTGTTTTTT. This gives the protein CASSVRGTTNEKLFF.